This TCR beta chain was sequenced for a study of cytomegalovirus exposure and HLA in healthy donors. Whole-study context: In an early release, HLA-typed donors contributed some 88 million unique TCR sequences.

The junction had 6 bases not matched to a gene; V was cut back by 4 bases and J by 7 bases. Germline CDR1 and CDR2: MDHEN and SYDVKM. This CDR3 is 15 amino acids long. The PCR employed 60 Vbeta primers together with 13 Jbeta primers. Measured with immunoSEQ multiplex PCR; TCRdb has only the in-frame clones, and not every one. The sample carries roughly 100,000 clones, around 82% recorded once. Sequencing input: PBMCs. This TCR was sampled from a woman aged 40 to 50 in good health and CMV-seronegative. The gene calls are TRBV28 and TRBJ2-1; 11 bases are shared with TRBD2. Here the CDR3 DNA reads TGTGCCAGCAGTTCCCTAGCGGGAGGTAGGAATGAGCAGTTCTTC. Its protein is CASSSLAGGRNEQFF.